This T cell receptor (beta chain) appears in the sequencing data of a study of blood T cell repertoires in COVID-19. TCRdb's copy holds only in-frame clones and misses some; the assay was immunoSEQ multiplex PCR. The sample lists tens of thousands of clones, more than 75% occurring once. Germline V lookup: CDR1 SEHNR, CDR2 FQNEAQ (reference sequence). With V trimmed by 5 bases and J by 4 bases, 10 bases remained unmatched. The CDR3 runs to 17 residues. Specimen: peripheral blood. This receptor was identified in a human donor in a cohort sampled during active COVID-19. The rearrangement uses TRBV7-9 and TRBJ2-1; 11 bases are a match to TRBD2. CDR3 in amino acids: CASSRGFGTSGYNEQFF. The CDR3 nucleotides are TGTGCCAGCAGCCGAGGGTTCGGGACTAGCGGATACAATGAGCAGTTCTTC.